The 8 T cell receptor beta chains given below trace back to one sample, sequenced in a study of blood T cell repertoires in COVID-19. The assay was immunoSEQ multiplex PCR, and TCRdb's table has in-frame clones only and misses some. The data contain more than 250,000 clones, 75% to 90% of them singletons. Sequencing was performed on peripheral blood. The receptors come from a man in his 60s who had recovered from COVID-19.

The chain joins TRBV10-1 to TRBJ2-1; TRBD2 matches 10 bases. CDR3 size: 17 residues. From germline, CDR1 is WNHNN and CDR2 SYGVQD (reference sequence). J was trimmed by 8 bases and V by 2 bases; bases with no gene match: 12. The CDR3 sequence: CASSENYRASGSYEQFF. The CDR3 DNA reads TGCGCCAGCAGTGAGAATTATCGGGCTAGCGGGAGTTATGAGCAGTTCTTC.

The chain links TRBV5-4 to TRBJ1-6, with TRBD1 matching 9 bases. Germline CDR1 SGHNT, CDR2 YYREEE (reference sequence). V lost 4 bases, J lost 10 bases, and 12 bases stayed unmatched. The CDR3 loop spans 16 amino acids. CDR3 in amino acids: CASSGPPGQGHSPLHF. Here the CDR3 DNA reads TGTGCCAGCAGCGGACCCCCGGGACAGGGTCACTCACCCCTCCACTTT.

This chain links TRBV19 with TRBJ2-2, with TRBD1 as a possible D gene (6 bases). The CDR3 has 13 residues. Germline lookup yields CDR1 LNHDA and CDR2 SQIVND (reference sequence). V was trimmed by 5 bases and J by 4 bases, leaving 8 bases between them. CDR3 in DNA: TGTGCCAGTAGTTTGGGGGCCACCGGGGAGCTGTTTTTT. Its translation is CASSLGATGELFF.

This chain links TRBV5-1 with TRBJ1-5, with D unclear. The V gene lost 0 bases and the J gene lost 8 bases, with 12 bases spanning the gap. Germline assignment: CDR1 SGHRS and CDR2 YFSETQ. CDR3 size: 14 residues. In DNA, the CDR3 is TGCGCCAGCAGCTTGGGAGGAGGGATAGAGCCCCAGCATTTT. It specifies CASSLGGGIEPQHF.

The chain's CDR3 is CASSSIAGAGNEQFF. The CDR3 DNA follows: TGTGCCAGCAGCTCAATAGCGGGAGCGGGTAATGAGCAGTTCTTC. The chain has TRBV7-6 and TRBJ2-1, with 9 bases lining up with TRBD2. Germline CDR1 and CDR2: SGHVS and FNYEAQ. V dropped 4 bases and J dropped 7; count of bases not matched to a gene: 8. The CDR3 runs to 15 residues.

The chain recombines TRBV5-5 with TRBJ2-1; D possibly corresponds to TRBD1 (6 bases). This CDR3 is built from 15 residues. CDR1 SGHKS and CDR2 YYEKEE come from the germline V gene (reference sequence). The ends were cut back, 2 bases at V and 0 bases at J, with 9 bases in the middle. CDR3 sequence reads: CASSFTGSSYNEQFF. In DNA, the CDR3 is TGTGCCAGCAGCTTCACAGGGAGCTCCTACAATGAGCAGTTCTTC. The full variable domain, in which reference TRBV5-5 and TRBJ2-1 provide the parts outside the CDR3, is DAGVTQSPTHLIKTRGQQVTLRCSPISGHKSVSWYQQVLGQGPQFIFQYYEKEERGRGNFPDRFSARQFPNYSSELNVNALLLGDSALYLCASSFTGSSYNEQFFGPGTRLTVL.

The rearrangement joins TRBV24-1 to TRBJ1-2; 7 bases agree with TRBD1. Germline CDR1 reads KGHDR; CDR2 reads SFDVKD. This CDR3 has 15 amino acids. V shed 4 bases and J 3 bases; nucleotides not matched to a gene: 7. The CDR3 is CATSESRGSYYGYTF. The CDR3 DNA reads TGTGCCACCAGTGAAAGCAGGGGGTCTTACTATGGCTACACCTTC.

The chain links TRBV7-2 to TRBJ2-1; no firm D call. The germline V and J ends were trimmed by 1 base and 8 bases, with 6 bases remaining between them. Germline V gene lookup returns CDR1 SGHTA and CDR2 FQGNSA. The CDR3 loop spans 12 amino acids. CDR3 bases: TGTGCCAGCAGCTTAGTTTTCGATGAGCAGTTCTTC. Translating it yields CASSLVFDEQFF.